The 3 T cell receptor beta chains presented below share a single source sample, sequenced in a study of control samples from healthy donors and cancer patients. Using immunoSEQ multiplex PCR, the repertoire was profiled, and TCRdb retains in-frame clones only, with some absent. The repertoire holds 100,000 or so clones, with about 90% as singletons. Material: blood. These receptors were collected from a young woman in good health.

The rearrangement uses TRBV6-6 and TRBJ1-2; possibly TRBD1 for D (5 bases). Germline loops: CDR1 MNHNY, CDR2 SVGAGI (reference sequence). Deletions cut 8 bases from V and 4 bases from J, with 11 bases between. This CDR3 has 12 residues. CDR3 bases: TGTGCCAGCGGGGGTGTCAGCTATGGCTACACCTTC. It yields the protein CASGGVSYGYTF.

The chain combines TRBV4-3 with TRBJ2-2; 8 bases fit TRBD2. CDR3 size: 17 residues. Germline-derived CDR1 and CDR2 are LGHNA and YSLEER. With V trimmed by 4 bases and J by 0 bases, 7 bases remained unmatched. CDR3 nucleotide sequence: TGCGCCAGCAGCCCCCACGGGGGACTAGCGAACACCGGGGAGCTGTTTTTT. This codes for CASSPHGGLANTGELFF.

J is TRBJ2-5 and V is TRBV14, with D tentatively TRBD1 (5 bases). Germline lookup yields CDR1 SGHDN and CDR2 FVKESK. Trimming shortened V by 4 bases and J by 0 bases, and 12 bases separated the two germline ends. There are 15 residues in the CDR3. CDR3 DNA: TGTGCCAGCAGCCCGTTCCAGGGAAACCAAGAGACCCAGTACTTC. This codes for CASSPFQGNQETQYF.